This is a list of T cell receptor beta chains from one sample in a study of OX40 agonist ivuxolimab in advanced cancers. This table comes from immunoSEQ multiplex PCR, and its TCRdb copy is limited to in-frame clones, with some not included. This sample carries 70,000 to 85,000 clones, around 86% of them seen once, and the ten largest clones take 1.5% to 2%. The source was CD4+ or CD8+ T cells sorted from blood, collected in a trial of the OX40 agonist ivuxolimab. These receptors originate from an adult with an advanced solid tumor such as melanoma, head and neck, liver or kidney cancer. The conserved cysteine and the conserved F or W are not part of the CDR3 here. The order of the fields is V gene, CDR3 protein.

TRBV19 ASSIFGGGAGELF
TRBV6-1 ASSELGGMRAF
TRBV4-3 ASSQFPLGVDYGYT
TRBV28 ASSFRTGGGSATEAF
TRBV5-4 ASSLVRGGFGELF
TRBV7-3 ASSSVLVAYNEQF
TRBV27 ASKTLEGTSNQPQH
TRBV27 ASSIQLSGANVLT
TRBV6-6 ASSYSRDKGGYT
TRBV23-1 ASSQWDRGVWGNSPLH
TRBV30 AWKGDGRNTGELF
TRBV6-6 ASSLPRGANQPQH
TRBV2 ASSYAGEQY
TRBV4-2 ASSQLGRGGPSTDTQY
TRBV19 ATARSSGTDTQY
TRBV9 ASSVRGVGTEAF
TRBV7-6 ASSSTTYNEQF
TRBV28 ASRHRAGTTGELF
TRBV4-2 ASSQVGQGAYEQY
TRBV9 ASSDRDNQETQY
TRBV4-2 ASSYKETQY
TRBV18 ASSASTGNSGNTIY
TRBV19 ASSTSSGGASYEQY
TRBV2 ASSESRNYEQY
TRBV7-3 ASSLKGGGRSSPDTQY
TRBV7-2 ASSLEPGGRYNEQF
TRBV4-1 ASSQGGTDPSYEQY
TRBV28 ASSPPLQGWYGYT
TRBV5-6 ASSLDRGNGSPLH
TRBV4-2 ASSQERQSDQPQH
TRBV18 ASSPGGGYEKLF
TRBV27 ASSPTQVTDTQY
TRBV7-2 ASTPQKF
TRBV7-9 ASSLLQGRFGYT
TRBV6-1 ASSDASGSTDTQY
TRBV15 ATSRVLGAKNIQY
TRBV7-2 ASSSYGTSGTTAKQF
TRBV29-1 SVVRGGASETQY
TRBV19 ASSLTGDYGYT
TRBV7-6 ASSLGSSTDTQY
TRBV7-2 ASSLAGASTDTQY
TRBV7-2 ASSQSYGYT
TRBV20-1 SAQAGTRDT
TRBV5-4 ASSLGAGLIGEQY
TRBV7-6 ASSLGPSGNTIY
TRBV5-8 ASSLAPLRSGANVLT
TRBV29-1 SVVPRGAGTEAF
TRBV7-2 ASSSMGLAGAAYEQY
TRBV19 ASSPKGGDVSEAF